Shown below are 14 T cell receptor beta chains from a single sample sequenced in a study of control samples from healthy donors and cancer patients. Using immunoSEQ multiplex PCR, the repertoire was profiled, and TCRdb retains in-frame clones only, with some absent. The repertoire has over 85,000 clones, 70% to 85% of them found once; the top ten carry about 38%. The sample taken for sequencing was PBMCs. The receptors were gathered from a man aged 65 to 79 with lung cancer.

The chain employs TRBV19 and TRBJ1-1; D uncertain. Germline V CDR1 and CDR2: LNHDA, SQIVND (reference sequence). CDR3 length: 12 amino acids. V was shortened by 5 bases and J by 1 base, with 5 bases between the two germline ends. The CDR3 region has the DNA TGTGCCAGTAGTTATCCGAACACTGAAGCTTTCTTT. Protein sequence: CASSYPNTEAFF.

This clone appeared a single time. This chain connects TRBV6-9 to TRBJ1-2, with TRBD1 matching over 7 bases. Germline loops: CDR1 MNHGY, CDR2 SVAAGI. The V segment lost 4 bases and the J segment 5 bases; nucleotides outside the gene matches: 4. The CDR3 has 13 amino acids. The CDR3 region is CASSCPTGYGYTF. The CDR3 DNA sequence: TGTGCCAGCAGTTGCCCGACAGGGTATGGCTACACCTTC.

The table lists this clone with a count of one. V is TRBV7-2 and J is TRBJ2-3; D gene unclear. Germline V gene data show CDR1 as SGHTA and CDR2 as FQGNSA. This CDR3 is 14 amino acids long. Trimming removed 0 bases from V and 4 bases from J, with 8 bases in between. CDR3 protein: CASSLAAGSDTQYF. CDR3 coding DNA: TGTGCCAGCAGCTTAGCCGCCGGGTCAGATACGCAGTATTTT. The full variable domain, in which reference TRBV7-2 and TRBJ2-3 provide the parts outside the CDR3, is GAGVSQSPSNKVTEKGKDVELRCDPISGHTALYWYRQSLGQGLEFLIYFQGNSAPDKSGLPSDRFSAERTGGSVSTLTIQRTQQEDSAVYLCASSLAAGSDTQYFGPGTRLTVL.

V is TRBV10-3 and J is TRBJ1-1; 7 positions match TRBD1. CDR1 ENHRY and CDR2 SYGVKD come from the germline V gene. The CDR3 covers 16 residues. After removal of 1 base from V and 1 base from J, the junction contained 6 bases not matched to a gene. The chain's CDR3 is CAISELGTAKNTEAFF. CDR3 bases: TGTGCCATCAGTGAGTTGGGGACAGCTAAGAACACTGAAGCTTTCTTT.

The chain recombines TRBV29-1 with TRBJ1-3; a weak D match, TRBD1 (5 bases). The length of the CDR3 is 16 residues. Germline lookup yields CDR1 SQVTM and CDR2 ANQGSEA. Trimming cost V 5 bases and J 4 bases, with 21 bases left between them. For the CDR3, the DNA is TGCAGCGTTACACTAATCGTCCCAGGGACCGGAAACACCATATATTTT. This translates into CSVTLIVPGTGNTIYF.

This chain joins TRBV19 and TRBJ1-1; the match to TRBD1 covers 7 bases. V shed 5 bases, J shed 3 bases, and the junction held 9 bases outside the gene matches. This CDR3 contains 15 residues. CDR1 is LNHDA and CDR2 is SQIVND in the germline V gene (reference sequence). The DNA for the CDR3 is TGTGCCAGTAGTCCCTATACCGGGACAGACACTGAAGCTTTCTTT. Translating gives CASSPYTGTDTEAFF.

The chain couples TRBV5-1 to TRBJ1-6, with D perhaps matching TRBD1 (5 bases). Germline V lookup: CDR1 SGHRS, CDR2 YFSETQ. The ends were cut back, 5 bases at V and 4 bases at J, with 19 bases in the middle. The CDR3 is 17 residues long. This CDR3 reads CASSPDMGLGYNSPLHF. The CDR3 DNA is TGCGCCAGCAGTCCAGATATGGGGCTGGGTTATAATTCACCCCTCCACTTT.

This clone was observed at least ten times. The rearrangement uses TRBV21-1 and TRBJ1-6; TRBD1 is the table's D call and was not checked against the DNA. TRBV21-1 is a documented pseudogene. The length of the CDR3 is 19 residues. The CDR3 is CASSPPRPHRSSYNSPLHF. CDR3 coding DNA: TGTGCCAGCAGCCCTCCAAGGCCCCACAGGAGCTCCTATAATTCACCCCTCCACTTT.

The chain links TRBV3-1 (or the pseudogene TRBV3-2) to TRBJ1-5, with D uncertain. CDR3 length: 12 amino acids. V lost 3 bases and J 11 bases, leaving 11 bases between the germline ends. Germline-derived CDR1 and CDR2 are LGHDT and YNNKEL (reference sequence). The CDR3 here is CASSQSGLSQHF. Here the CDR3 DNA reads TGTGCCAGCAGCCAGTCAGGTTTATCCCAGCATTTT.

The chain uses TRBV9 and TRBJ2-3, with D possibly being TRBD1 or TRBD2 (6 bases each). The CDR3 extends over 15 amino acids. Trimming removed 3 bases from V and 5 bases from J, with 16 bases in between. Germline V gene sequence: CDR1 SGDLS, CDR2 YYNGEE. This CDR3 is CASSGRGGIGDTQYF. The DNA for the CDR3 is TGTGCCAGCAGCGGAAGAGGGGGGATTGGAGATACGCAGTATTTT.

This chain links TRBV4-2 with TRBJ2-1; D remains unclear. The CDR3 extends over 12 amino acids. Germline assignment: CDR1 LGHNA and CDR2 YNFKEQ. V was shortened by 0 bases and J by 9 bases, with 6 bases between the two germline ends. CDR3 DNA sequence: TGTGCCAGCAGCCAAGAGACGTTTGAGCAGTTCTTC. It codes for CASSQETFEQFF.

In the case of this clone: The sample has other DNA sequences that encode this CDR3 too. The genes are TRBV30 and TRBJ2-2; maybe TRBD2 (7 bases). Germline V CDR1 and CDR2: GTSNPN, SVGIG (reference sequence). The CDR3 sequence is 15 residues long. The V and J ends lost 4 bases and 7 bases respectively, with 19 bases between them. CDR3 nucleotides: TGTGCCTGGAAACTAAGGGGGGGCATTGGCGGGGAGCTGTTTTTT. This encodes CAWKLRGGIGGELFF. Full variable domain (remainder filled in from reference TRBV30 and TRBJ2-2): SQTIHQWPATLVQPVGSPLSLECTVEGTSNPNLYWYRQAAGRGLQLLFYSVGIGQISSEVPQNLSASRPQDRQFILSSKKLLLSDSGFYLCAWKLRGGIGGELFFGEGSRLTVL.

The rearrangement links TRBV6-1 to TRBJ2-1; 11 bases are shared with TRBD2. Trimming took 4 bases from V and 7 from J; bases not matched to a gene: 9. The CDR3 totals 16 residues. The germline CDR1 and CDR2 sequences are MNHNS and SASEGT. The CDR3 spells CASSALASGGINEQFF. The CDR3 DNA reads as TGTGCCAGCAGTGCTCTCGCTAGCGGGGGGATTAATGAGCAGTTCTTC.

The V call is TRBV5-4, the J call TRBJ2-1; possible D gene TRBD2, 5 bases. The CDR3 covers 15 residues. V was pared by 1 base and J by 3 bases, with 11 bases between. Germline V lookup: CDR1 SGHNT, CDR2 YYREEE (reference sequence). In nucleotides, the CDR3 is TGTGCCAGCAGCTTGTATCGGGGAGACTACAATGAGCAGTTCTTC. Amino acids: CASSLYRGDYNEQFF.